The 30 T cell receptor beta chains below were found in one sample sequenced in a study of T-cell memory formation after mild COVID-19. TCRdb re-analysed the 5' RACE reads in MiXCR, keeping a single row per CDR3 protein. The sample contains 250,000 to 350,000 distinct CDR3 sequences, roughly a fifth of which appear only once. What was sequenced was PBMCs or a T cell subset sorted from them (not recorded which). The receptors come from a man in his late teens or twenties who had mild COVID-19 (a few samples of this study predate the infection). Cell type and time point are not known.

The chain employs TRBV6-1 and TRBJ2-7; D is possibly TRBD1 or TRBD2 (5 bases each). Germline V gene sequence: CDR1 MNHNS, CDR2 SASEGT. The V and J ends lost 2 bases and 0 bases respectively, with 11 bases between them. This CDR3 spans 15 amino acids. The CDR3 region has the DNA TGTGCCAGCAGTGAACCGGCAGGGAGCTCCTACGAGCAGTACGTC. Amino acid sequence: CASSEPAGSSYEQYV.

The CDR3 DNA is TGCAGTGCTCATCCGGGGCTCGCGCAGTATTTT. Translated: CSAHPGLAQYF. J is TRBJ2-3 and V is TRBV20-1; perhaps D is TRBD1 or TRBD2 (5 bases each). This CDR3 is built from 11 residues. Germline lookup yields CDR1 DFQATT and CDR2 SNEGSKA (reference sequence). The V end lost 5 bases, the J end lost 10 bases, and 13 bases lay between the germline ends.

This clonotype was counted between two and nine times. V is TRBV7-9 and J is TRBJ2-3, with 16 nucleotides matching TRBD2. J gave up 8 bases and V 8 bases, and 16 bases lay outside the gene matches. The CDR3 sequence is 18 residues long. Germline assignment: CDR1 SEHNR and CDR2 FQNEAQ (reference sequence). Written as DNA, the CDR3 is TGTGCCAGCGCCTCCGGGACTAGCGGGGGGGCCATACGAGCTACGCAGTATTTT. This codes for CASASGTSGGAIRATQYF.

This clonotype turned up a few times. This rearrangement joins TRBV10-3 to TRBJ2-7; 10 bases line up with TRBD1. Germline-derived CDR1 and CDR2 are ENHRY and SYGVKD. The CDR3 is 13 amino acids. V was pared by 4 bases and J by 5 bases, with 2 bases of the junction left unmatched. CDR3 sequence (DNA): TGTGCCATCAGTGGGGGGACAGGGGACGAGCAGTACTTC. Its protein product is CAISGGTGDEQYF.

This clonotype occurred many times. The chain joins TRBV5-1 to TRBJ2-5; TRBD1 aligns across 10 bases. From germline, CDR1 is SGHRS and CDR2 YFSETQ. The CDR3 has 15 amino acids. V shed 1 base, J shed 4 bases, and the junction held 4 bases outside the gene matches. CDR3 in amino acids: CASSLRDRGRETQYF. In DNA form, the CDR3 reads TGCGCCAGCAGCTTGAGAGACAGGGGGCGAGAGACCCAGTACTTC.

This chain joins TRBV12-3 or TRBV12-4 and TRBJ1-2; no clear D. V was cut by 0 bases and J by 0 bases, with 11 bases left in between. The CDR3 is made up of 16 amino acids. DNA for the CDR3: TGTGCCAGCAGTTTAGCGGGAGGGCCAGCTAACTATGGCTACACCTTC. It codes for CASSLAGGPANYGYTF.

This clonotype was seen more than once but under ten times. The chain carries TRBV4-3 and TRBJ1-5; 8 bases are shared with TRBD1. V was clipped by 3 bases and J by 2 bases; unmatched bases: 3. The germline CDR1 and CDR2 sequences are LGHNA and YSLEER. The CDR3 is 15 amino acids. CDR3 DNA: TGCGCCAGCAGCCATGGGACAGGAGGCAATCAGCCCCAGCATTTT. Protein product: CASSHGTGGNQPQHF.

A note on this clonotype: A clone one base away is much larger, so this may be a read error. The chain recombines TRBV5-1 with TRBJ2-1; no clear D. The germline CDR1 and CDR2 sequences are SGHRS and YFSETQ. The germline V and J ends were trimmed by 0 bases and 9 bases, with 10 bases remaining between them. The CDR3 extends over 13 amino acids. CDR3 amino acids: CASSLVPNTEQFF. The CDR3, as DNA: TGCGCCAGCAGCTTGGTGCCAAACACTGAGCAGTTCTTC.

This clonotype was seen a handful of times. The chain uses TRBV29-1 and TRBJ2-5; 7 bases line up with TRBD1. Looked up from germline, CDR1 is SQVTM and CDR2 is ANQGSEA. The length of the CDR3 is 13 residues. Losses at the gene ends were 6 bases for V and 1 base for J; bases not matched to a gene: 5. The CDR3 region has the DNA TGCAGCGTCATGGGACAGCCCCAAGAGACCCAGTACTTC. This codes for CSVMGQPQETQYF.

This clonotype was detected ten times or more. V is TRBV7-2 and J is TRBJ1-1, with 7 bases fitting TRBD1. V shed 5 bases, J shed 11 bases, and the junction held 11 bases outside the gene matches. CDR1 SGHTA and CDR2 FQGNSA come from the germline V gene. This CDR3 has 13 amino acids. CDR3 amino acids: CASSPRDSPGAFF. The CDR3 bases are TGTGCCAGCAGCCCACGGGACAGTCCCGGGGCTTTCTTT. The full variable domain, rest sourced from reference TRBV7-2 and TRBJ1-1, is GAGVSQSPSNKVTEKGKDVELRCDPISGHTALYWYRQSLGQGLEFLIYFQGNSAPDKSGLPSDRFSAERTGGSVSTLTIQRTQQEDSAVYLCASSPRDSPGAFFGQGTRLTVV.

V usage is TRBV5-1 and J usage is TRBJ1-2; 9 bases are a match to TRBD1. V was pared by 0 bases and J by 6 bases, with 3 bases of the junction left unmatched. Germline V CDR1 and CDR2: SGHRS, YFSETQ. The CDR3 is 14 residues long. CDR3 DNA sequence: TGCGCCAGCAGCTTGGATTGGACAGGGGATGGCTACACCTTC. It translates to CASSLDWTGDGYTF.

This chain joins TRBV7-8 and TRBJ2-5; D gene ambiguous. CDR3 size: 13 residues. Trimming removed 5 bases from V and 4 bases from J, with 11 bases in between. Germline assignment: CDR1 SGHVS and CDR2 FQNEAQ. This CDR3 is CASSGRIGETQYF. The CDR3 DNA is TGTGCCAGCAGCGGCCGGATTGGAGAGACCCAGTACTTC.

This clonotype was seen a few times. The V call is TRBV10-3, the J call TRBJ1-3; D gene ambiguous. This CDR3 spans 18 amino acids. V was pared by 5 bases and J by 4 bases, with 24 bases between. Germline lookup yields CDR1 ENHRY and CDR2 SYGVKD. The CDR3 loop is CAISPQVVRVYSGNTIYF. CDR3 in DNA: TGTGCCATCAGTCCCCAGGTTGTCCGAGTCTATTCCGGAAACACCATATATTTT.

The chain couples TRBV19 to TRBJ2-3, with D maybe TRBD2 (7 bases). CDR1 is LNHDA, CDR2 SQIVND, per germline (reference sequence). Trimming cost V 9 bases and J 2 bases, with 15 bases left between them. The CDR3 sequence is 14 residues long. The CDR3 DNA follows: TGTGCCAGCAAGGAGGGGGGGCCCACAGATACGCAGTATTTT. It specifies CASKEGGPTDTQYF.

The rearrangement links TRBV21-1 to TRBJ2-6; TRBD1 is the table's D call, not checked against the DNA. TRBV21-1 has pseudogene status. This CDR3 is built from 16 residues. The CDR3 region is CAGGRDRSTGANVLTF. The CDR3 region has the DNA TGTGCCGGGGGGCGGGACAGGTCGACTGGGGCCAACGTCCTGACTTTC.

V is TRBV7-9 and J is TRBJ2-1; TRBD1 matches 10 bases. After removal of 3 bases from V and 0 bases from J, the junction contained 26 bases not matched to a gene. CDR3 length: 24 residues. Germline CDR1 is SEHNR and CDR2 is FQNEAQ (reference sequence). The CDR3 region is CASSLTQAHPRDRGRWDSYNEQFF. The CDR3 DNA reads TGTGCCAGCAGCTTGACCCAAGCGCACCCTCGGGACAGGGGACGTTGGGACTCCTACAATGAGCAGTTCTTC.

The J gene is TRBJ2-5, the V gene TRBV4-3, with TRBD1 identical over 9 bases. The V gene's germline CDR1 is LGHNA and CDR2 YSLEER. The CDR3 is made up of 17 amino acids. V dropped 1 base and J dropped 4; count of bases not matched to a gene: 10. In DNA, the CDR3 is TGCGCCAGCAGCCAAGCGGGCTCGGGACAGGGACGAGAGACCCAGTACTTC. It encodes CASSQAGSGQGRETQYF.

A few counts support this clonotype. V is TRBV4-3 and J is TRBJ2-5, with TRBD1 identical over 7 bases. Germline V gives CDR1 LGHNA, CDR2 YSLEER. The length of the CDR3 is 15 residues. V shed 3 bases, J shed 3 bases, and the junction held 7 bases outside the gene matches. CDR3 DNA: TGCGCCAGCAGCCATGAAACCGGGACAGAAGAGACCCAGTACTTC. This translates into CASSHETGTEETQYF.

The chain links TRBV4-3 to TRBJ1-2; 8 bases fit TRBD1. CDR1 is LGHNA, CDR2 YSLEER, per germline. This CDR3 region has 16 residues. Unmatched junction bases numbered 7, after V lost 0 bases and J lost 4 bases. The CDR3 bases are TGCGCCAGCAGCCAAGATGTCGCCGGACAGGGCTATGGCTACACCTTC. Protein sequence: CASSQDVAGQGYGYTF.

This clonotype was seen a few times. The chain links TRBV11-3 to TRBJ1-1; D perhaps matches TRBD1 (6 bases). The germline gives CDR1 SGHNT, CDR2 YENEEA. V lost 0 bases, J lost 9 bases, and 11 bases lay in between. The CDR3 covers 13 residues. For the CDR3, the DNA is TGTGCCAGCAGCTTAGATCTAGGACAGAAAGCTTTCTTT. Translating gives CASSLDLGQKAFF.

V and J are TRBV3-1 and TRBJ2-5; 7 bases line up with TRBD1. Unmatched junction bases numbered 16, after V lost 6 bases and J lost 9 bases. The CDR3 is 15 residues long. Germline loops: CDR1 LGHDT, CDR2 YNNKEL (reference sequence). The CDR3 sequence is CASSTTRDSHGAQYF. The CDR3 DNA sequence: TGTGCCAGCAGTACGACCCGGGACAGTCACGGGGCCCAGTACTTC.

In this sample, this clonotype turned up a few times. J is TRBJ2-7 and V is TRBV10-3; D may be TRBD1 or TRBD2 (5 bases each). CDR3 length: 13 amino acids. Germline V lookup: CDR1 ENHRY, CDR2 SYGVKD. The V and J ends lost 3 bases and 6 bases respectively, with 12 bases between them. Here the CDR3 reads CAISDRGAGEQYF. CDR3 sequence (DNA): TGTGCCATCAGTGATCGAGGGGCGGGCGAGCAGTACTTC.

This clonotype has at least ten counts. CDR3 protein: CSARRGGNTEAFF. The CDR3 DNA reads TGCAGTGCTAGGAGAGGTGGGAACACTGAAGCTTTCTTT. This chain joins TRBV20-1 and TRBJ1-1; D not certain. V was trimmed by 3 bases and J by 1 base, leaving 9 bases between them. The CDR3 runs 13 residues. CDR1 is DFQATT, CDR2 SNEGSKA, per germline (reference sequence).

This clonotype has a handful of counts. The CDR3 nucleotides are TGTGCCAGCAGCTTAATGGACAGCAACACTGAAGCTTTCTTT. This gives the protein CASSLMDSNTEAFF. This chain connects TRBV7-9 to TRBJ1-1; D is possibly TRBD1 (6 bases). The CDR3 loop spans 14 amino acids. CDR1 is SEHNR, CDR2 FQNEAQ, per germline (reference sequence). Trimming cost V 2 bases and J 2 bases, with 9 bases left between them.

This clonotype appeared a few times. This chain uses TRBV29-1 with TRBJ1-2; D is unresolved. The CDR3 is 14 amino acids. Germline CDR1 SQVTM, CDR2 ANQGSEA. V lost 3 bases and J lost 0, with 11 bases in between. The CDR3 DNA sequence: TGCAGCGTTGAGGGAGGCCAAGCTAACTATGGCTACACCTTC. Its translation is CSVEGGQANYGYTF.

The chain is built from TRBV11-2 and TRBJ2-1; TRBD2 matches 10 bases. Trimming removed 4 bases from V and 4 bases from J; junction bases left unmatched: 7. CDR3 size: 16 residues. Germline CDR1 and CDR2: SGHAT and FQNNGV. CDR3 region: CASSSSGGAWYNEQFF. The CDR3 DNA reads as TGTGCCAGCAGCTCAAGCGGGGGGGCTTGGTACAATGAGCAGTTCTTC. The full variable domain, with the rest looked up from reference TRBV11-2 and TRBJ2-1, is EAGVAQSPRYKIIEKRQSVAFWCNPISGHATLYWYQQILGQGPKLLIQFQNNGVVDDSQLPKDRFSAERLKGVDSTLKIQPAKLEDSAVYLCASSSSGGAWYNEQFFGPGTRLTVL.

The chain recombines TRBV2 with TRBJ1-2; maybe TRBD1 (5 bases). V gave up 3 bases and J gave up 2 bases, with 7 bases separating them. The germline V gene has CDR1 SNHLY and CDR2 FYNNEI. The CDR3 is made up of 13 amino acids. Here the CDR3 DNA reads TGTGCCAGCAGTGAGGACACAAACTATGGCTACACCTTC. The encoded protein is CASSEDTNYGYTF.

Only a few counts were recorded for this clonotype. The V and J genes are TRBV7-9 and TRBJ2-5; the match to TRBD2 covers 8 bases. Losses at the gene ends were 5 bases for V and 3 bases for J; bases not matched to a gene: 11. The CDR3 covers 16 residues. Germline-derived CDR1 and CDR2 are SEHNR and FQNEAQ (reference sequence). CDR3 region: CASSPARGSGEETQYF. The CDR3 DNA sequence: TGTGCCAGCAGCCCTGCCAGGGGTAGCGGGGAAGAGACCCAGTACTTC.

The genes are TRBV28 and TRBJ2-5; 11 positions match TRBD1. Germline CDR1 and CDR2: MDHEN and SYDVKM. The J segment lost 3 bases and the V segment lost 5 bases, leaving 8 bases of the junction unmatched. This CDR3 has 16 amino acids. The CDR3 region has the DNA TGTGCCAGCAGTCCCTTCAGGGGACAGGGGGAAGAGACCCAGTACTTC. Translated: CASSPFRGQGEETQYF.

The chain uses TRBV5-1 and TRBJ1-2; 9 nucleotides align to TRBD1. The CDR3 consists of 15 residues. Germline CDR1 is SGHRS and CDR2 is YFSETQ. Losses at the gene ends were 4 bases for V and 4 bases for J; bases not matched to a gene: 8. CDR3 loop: CASSPITGGSYGYTF. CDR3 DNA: TGCGCCAGCAGCCCAATTACAGGGGGCAGCTATGGCTACACCTTC. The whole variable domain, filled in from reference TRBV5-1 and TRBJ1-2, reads KAGVTQTPRYLIKTRGQQVTLSCSPISGHRSVSWYQQTPGQGLQFLFEYFSETQRNKGNFPGRFSGRQFSNSRSEMNVSTLELGDSALYLCASSPITGGSYGYTFGSGTRLTVV.